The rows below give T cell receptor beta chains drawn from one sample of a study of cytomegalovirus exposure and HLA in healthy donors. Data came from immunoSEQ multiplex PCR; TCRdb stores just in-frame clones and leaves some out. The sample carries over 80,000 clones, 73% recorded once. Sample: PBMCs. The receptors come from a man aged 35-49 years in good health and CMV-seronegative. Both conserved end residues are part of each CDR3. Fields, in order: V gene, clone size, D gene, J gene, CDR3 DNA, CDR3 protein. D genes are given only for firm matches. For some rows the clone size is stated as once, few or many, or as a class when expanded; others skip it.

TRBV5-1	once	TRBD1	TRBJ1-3	TGCGCCAGCAGCTTCCAGCCAGGGGGCATTGGAAACACCATATATTTT	CASSFQPGGIGNTIYF
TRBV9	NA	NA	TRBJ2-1	TGTGCCAGCAGCTACGACAGTGACGATGAGCAGTTCTTC	CASSYDSDDEQFF
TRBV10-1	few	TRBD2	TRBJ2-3	TGCGCCAACTCAATCGGACTAGCGGGCCTAGATACGCAGTATTTT	CANSIGLAGLDTQYF
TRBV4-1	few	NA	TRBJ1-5	TGCGCCAGCAGCCAAGTTGGCGGACAGTTCAATCAGCCCCAGCATTTT	CASSQVGGQFNQPQHF
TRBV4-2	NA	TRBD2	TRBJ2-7	TGTGCCAGCAGCCAAGGCGGGGACGGGGGGGCTCACGAGCAGTACTTC	CASSQGGDGGAHEQYF
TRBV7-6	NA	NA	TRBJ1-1	TGTGCCAGCAGCTTAGACAGGGCGAGCACTGAAGCTTTCTTT	CASSLDRASTEAFF
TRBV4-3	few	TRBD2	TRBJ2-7	TGCGCCAGCAGCCAAGATGAACGGGAGGCTTACGAGCAGTACTTC	CASSQDEREAYEQYF
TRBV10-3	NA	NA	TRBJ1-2	TGTGCCATCAGTGTATGGCAGGGTAACTATGGCTACACCTTC	CAISVWQGNYGYTF
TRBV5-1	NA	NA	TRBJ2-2	TGCGCCAGCAGCACCGACGGAGACACCGGGGAGCTGTTTTTT	CASSTDGDTGELFF
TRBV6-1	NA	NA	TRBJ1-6	TGTGCCAGCAGTGAACGGCGGGGCTCCTATAATTCACCCCTCCACTTT	CASSERRGSYNSPLHF
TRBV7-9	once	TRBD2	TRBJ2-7	TGTGCCAGCAGACTGATTCCGGGAGGTGCGGGCGAGCAGTACTTC	CASRLIPGGAGEQYF
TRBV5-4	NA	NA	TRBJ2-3	TGTGCCAGCAGCTTTAGCGGCGGGGGCACAGATACGCAGTATTTT	CASSFSGGGTDTQYF
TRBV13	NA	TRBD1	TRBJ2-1	TGTGCCAGCAGCTTAAGGGGGACAGACAATGAGCAGTTCTTC	CASSLRGTDNEQFF
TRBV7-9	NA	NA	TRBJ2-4	TGTGCCAGCAGCTTAGCGAGCGCAGACCCGCTTATAAACATTCAGTACTTC	CASSLASADPLINIQYF
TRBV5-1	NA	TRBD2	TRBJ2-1	TGCGCCAGCAGCTTGGTTGGTAGCGGGGGCCCCAGCTCCTACAATGAGCAGTTCTTC	CASSLVGSGGPSSYNEQFF
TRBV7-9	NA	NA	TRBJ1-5	TGTGCCAGCAGCCAGGGACAACAGCCCCAGCATTTT	CASSQGQQPQHF
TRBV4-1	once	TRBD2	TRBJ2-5	TGCGCCAGCAGCCAGCGACCCCCGGGACTAGCGGGGGGAGGGGCGGAGACCCAGTACTTC	CASSQRPPGLAGGGAETQYF
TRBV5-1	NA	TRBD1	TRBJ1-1	TGCGCCAGCACCCGGTGGGGGACAGGGGAAGGATCTGAAGCTTTCTTT	CASTRWGTGEGSEAFF
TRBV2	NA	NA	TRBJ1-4	TGTGCCAGCAGTGTTACTGTGAATGAAAAACTGTTTTTT	CASSVTVNEKLFF
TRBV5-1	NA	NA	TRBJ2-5	TGCGCCAGCAGCTTCACAGTAATAGAGACCCAGTACTTC	CASSFTVIETQYF
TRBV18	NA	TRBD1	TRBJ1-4	TGTGCCAGCTCACTCCGACAGGGCCTTAATGAAAAACTGTTTTTT	CASSLRQGLNEKLFF
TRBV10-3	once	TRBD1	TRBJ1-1	TGTGCCATCAGTGACAGAAACGTGCAGGGGGTACTGAACACTGAAGCTTTCTTT	CAISDRNVQGVLNTEAFF
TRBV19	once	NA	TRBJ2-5	TGTGCCAGTAGTATGCGTACCGGGTGGGAGACCCAGTACTTC	CASSMRTGWETQYF
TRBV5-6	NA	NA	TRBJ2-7	TGTGCCAGCAGCTTGGAAGGATGGAGGGAAATCTACGAGCAGTACTTC	CASSLEGWREIYEQYF
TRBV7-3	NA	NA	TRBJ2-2	TGTGCCAGCAGCTATGGTCCGGTGAACACCGGGGAGCTGTTTTTT	CASSYGPVNTGELFF
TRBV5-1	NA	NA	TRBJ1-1	TGCGCCAGCAGCTTTCAGAACACTGAAGCTTTCTTT	CASSFQNTEAFF
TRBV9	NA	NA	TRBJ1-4	TGTGCCAGCAGCGCGGACTCTAATGAAAAACTGTTTTTT	CASSADSNEKLFF
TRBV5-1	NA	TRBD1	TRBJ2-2	TGCGCCAGCAGCTTGGGACAGGGTGACACCGGGGAGCTGTTTTTT	CASSLGQGDTGELFF
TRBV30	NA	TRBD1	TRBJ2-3	TGTGCCTGGAGTTTCGGCCTACAGGGGGAAATAGATACGCAGTATTTT	CAWSFGLQGEIDTQYF
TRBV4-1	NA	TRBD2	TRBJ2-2	TGCGCCAGCAGCCAAGGTCTAGCGGGACAGACTTACACCGGGGAGCTGTTTTTT	CASSQGLAGQTYTGELFF
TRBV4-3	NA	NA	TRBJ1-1	TGCGCCAGCAGCCGCGCCGGGACATTAGGGTCCACTGAAGCTTTCTTT	CASSRAGTLGSTEAFF
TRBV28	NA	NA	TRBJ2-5	TGTGCCAGCAGGATGGGGCGCTACAAAGAGACCCAGTACTTC	CASRMGRYKETQYF
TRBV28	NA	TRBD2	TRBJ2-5	TGTGCCAGCAGTTTGACTAGCGGGGGGGCGGGGGATGGTGAGACCCAGTACTTC	CASSLTSGGAGDGETQYF
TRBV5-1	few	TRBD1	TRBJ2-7	TGCGCCAGCAGCCGACAGGGGGCCGAGTCCTACGAGCAGTACTTC	CASSRQGAESYEQYF
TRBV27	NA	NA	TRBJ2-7	TGTGCCAGCAGTTCACCGTTTGCAGGGTTAAACGAGCAGTACTTC	CASSSPFAGLNEQYF
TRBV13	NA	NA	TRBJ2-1	TGTGCCAGCAGCTTCCGGACAGGAGGGGTCCATGAGCAGTTCTTC	CASSFRTGGVHEQFF
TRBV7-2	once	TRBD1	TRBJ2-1	TGTGCCAGCAGCACTAGGGGGCTCGATTGGACAAATGAGCAGTTCTTC	CASSTRGLDWTNEQFF
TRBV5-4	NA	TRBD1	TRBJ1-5	TGTGCCAGCAGCTCGGACAGGGGTCCCCTTGGGTCCCAGCATTTT	CASSSDRGPLGSQHF
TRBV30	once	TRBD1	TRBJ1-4	TGTGCCTGGAGTTGGGACAGGGGGCGGGAAAAACTGTTTTTT	CAWSWDRGREKLFF
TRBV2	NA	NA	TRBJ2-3	TGTGCCAGCGAGAAACAGGGCACAGATACGCAGTATTTT	CASEKQGTDTQYF
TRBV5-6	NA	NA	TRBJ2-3	TGTGCCAGCAGCAAACTAGTTTCGCAGTATTTT	CASSKLVSQYF
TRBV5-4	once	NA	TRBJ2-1	TGTGCCAGCAGTTTAACAATGGATGAGCAGTTCTTC	CASSLTMDEQFF
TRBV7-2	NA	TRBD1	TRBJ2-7	TGTGCCAGCAGCTTTGAGGGGGCCCGCTACGAGCAGTACTTC	CASSFEGARYEQYF
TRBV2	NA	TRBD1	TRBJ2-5	TGTGCCAGCAGTGAAGCAAAGGGGACAGGTCTGGAGACCCAGTACTTC	CASSEAKGTGLETQYF
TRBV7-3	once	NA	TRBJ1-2	TGTGCCAGCAGCTTAAGGGGGGGGGACTATGGCTACACCTTC	CASSLRGGDYGYTF
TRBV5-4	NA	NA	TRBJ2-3	TGTGCCAGCAGCTTGGCCAAGCAGGCCCACAGCACGCAGTATTTT	CASSLAKQAHSTQYF
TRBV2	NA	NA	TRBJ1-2	TGTGCCAGCAGTGAAGTAGGGGCGAATGGCTACACCTTC	CASSEVGANGYTF
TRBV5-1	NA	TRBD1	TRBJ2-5	TGCGCCAGCAGCTCCATTGGGACAGTTCAAGAGACCCAGTACTTC	CASSSIGTVQETQYF
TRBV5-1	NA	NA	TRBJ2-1	TGCGCCAGCAGCTTGGAACTAACCTACAATGAGCAGTTCTTC	CASSLELTYNEQFF